This T cell receptor (beta chain) was found in a study of regulatory T cells in long-lasting Graves disease. Findings and caveats of the study: Persistent-disease Graves' patients showed less TCR diversity than new cases.

This clonotype was picked up many times. The target antigen is unknown. Trimming cost V 3 bases and J 4 bases; bases outside gene matches: 6. This CDR3 spans 15 amino acids. Germline V lookup: CDR1 MDHEN, CDR2 SYDVKM. Library construction for TCR beta used iRepertoire HTBI primers and Arm-PCR of CDR3 regions. TCRdb reprocessed the multiplex PCR reads with MiXCR, giving one entry per CDR3 protein. Of approximately 360,000 distinct CDR3 sequences in the sample, approximately 25% were seen once. The time point here: persistent/refractory GD, antithyroid drugs over 5 years with positive TRAb. RNA from PBMCs was the source of the TCR library.

The chain has TRBV28 and TRBJ2-7, with 10 nucleotides matching TRBD2. The receptor was isolated from a woman in her forties with Graves disease. Sequenced here: peripheral blood mononuclear cells (PBMCs), sampled when the disease was refractory, from a patient treated with antithyroid drugs. The CDR3 DNA follows: TGTGCCAGCAGTTTGAGACTAGCGGGTTATTACGAGCAGTACTTC. This sequence encodes CASSLRLAGYYEQYF.